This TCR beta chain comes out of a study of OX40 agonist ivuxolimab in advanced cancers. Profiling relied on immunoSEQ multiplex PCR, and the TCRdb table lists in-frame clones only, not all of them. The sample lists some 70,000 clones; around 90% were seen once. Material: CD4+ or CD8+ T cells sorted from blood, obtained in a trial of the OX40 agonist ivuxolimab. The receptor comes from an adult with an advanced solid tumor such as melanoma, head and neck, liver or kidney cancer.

Here the CDR3 reads CASSATGRLPGELFF. CDR3 coding DNA: TGTGCCAGTAGTGCGACAGGGCGGCTCCCCGGGGAGCTGTTTTTT. This chain connects TRBV19 to TRBJ2-2, with 7 bases aligning to TRBD1. CDR3 length equals 15 residues. J lost 6 bases, V lost 5 bases, and 9 bases had no gene match. Germline-derived CDR1 and CDR2 are LNHDA and SQIVND (reference sequence).